The rows below give T cell receptor beta chains drawn from one sample of a study of cytomegalovirus exposure and HLA in healthy donors. Sequenced by immunoSEQ multiplex PCR; TCRdb stores in-frame clones only, minus some. Seen here are about 130,000 clones, 77% observed once, and the top ten hold over 10%. What was sequenced was PBMCs. The receptor set was obtained from a woman aged 40 to 49 in good health and CMV-seropositive. The CDR3 runs from the conserved cysteine through the conserved F or W. A D gene is named only where the DNA matches it firmly. Only part of the rows carry a size: once, few, many, or a class if the clone is expanded.

>few|TRBD1|17|TRBV5-4|TRBJ2-2
TGTGCCAGCAGCTTGCCCCCTGGACAGGGGGCGCCCGGGGAGCTGTTTTTT
CASSLPPGQGAPGELFF
>few|.|16|TRBV21-1|TRBJ2-7
TGTGCCAGCAGCAAAGTGCGGCGGGTCGTGTCCTACGAGCAGTACTTC
CASSKVRRVVSYEQYF
>.|TRBD2|14|TRBV10-2|TRBJ2-1
TGCGCCAGCAGTTCGACTAGCTACTACAATGAGCAGTTCTTC
CASSSTSYYNEQFF
>.|TRBD2|15|TRBV13|TRBJ2-5
TGTGCCAGCAGTTTGAGCGGGAGGGCTTGGGAGACCCAGTACTTC
CASSLSGRAWETQYF
>.|.|12|TRBV5-8|TRBJ2-7
TGTGCCAGCAGCTTCCAGGGCTACGAGCAGTACTTC
CASSFQGYEQYF
>.|.|14|TRBV4-2|TRBJ2-1
TGTGCCAGCAGCTATCTCCGGGGCTACAATGAGCAGTTCTTC
CASSYLRGYNEQFF
>.|TRBD1|14|TRBV7-8|TRBJ2-7
TGTGCCAGCAGCCCGGACAGGGGACCCTACGAGCAGTACTTC
CASSPDRGPYEQYF
>.|TRBD1|16|TRBV6-5|TRBJ1-2
TGTGCCAGCAGTTCCCGCAGGACAGGGAATAACTATGGCTACACCTTC
CASSSRRTGNNYGYTF
>.|.|13|TRBV12-5|TRBJ2-7
TGTGCTAGTGGTTTTGCACAGGAGAGGGAGCAGTACTTC
CASGFAQEREQYF
>.|.|15|TRBV19|TRBJ1-5
TGTGCCAGTAGTATGTCGTTCGGGTCTCGGCAGCCCCAGCATTTT
CASSMSFGSRQPQHF
>.|.|15|TRBV4-1|TRBJ2-7
TGCGCCAGCAGCCAAACGAGCGGAAGCTCCTACGAGCAGTACTTC
CASSQTSGSSYEQYF
>.|TRBD1|15|TRBV7-3|TRBJ2-5
TGTGCCAGCAGCTATATACCGGGACAGCAAGAGACCCAGTACTTC
CASSYIPGQQETQYF
>.|.|15|TRBV4-1|TRBJ2-2
TGCGCCAGCAGCCGATTTGGGGGGGCAACCGGGGAGCTGTTTTTT
CASSRFGGATGELFF
>.|TRBD1|14|TRBV7-8|TRBJ1-2
TGTGCCAGCAGCTTCCTTGACAGGGAAGAAGGCTACACCTTC
CASSFLDREEGYTF
>.|TRBD2|15|TRBV27|TRBJ2-7
TGTGCCAGCAGTTTAGGGACTAGCGGATCCTACGAGCAGTACTTC
CASSLGTSGSYEQYF
>.|.|14|TRBV2|TRBJ2-3
TGTGCCAGCAGTTTTAGGGGTGTTGGAGATACGCAGTATTTT
CASSFRGVGDTQYF
>.|.|15|TRBV18|TRBJ2-1
TGTGCCACCTCATTACAGGGGGGGTCCTACAATGAGCAGTTCTTC
CATSLQGGSYNEQFF
>.|.|13|TRBV2|TRBJ2-3
TGTGCCAGCAGTAGGACAGCCACAGATACGCAGTATTTT
CASSRTATDTQYF
>.|.|13|TRBV28|TRBJ2-5
TGTGCCAGCAGCCCCCGGGGACAAGAGACCCAGTACTTC
CASSPRGQETQYF
>few|TRBD2|16|TRBV28|TRBJ2-2
TGTGCCAGCAGTTTATGGGCGGGAGGGAACACCGGGGAGCTGTTTTTT
CASSLWAGGNTGELFF
>few|TRBD2|19|TRBV4-1|TRBJ2-3
TGCGCCAGCAGCCACGGGGGACTAGCGGGAGGGGAACGCACAGATACGCAGTATTTT
CASSHGGLAGGERTDTQYF
>once|.|15|TRBV5-4|TRBJ2-5
TGTGCCAGCAGCATCCCGCCGACTAGCCAAGAGACCCAGTACTTC
CASSIPPTSQETQYF
>.|.|14|TRBV5-4|TRBJ2-7
TGTGCCAGCACCGCTCCCGGGACACGATACGAGCAGTACTTC
CASTAPGTRYEQYF
>few|TRBD1|15|TRBV6-1|TRBJ1-4
TGTGCCAGCAGTGAATCGGACAGGGGCTCGAGAAAACTGTTTTTT
CASSESDRGSRKLFF
>few|TRBD2|13|TRBV27|TRBJ2-7
TGTGCCAGCAGTCCCCAACCTAGCGGGAAGCAGTACTTC
CASSPQPSGKQYF
>.|.|15|TRBV28|TRBJ1-2
TGTGCCAGCAGTTCATTCGGACAGATAACGGATGGCTACACCTTC
CASSSFGQITDGYTF
>few|TRBD1|15|TRBV6-1|TRBJ2-5
TGTGCCAGCAGTAGAGGGACAGGTGGCCAAGAGACCCAGTACTTC
CASSRGTGGQETQYF
>few|.|12|TRBV6-5|TRBJ1-1
TGTGCCAGCAGTCAAAGGGGAACTGAAGCTTTCTTT
CASSQRGTEAFF
>.|TRBD2|15|TRBV27|TRBJ2-7
TGTGCCAGCAGTTTTCTTTCGCGGGGGTTGGGGGAGCAGTACTTC
CASSFLSRGLGEQYF
>.|.|12|TRBV5-1|TRBJ2-1
TGCGCCAGCAGCTCCTCTACGGATGAGCAGTTCTTC
CASSSSTDEQFF